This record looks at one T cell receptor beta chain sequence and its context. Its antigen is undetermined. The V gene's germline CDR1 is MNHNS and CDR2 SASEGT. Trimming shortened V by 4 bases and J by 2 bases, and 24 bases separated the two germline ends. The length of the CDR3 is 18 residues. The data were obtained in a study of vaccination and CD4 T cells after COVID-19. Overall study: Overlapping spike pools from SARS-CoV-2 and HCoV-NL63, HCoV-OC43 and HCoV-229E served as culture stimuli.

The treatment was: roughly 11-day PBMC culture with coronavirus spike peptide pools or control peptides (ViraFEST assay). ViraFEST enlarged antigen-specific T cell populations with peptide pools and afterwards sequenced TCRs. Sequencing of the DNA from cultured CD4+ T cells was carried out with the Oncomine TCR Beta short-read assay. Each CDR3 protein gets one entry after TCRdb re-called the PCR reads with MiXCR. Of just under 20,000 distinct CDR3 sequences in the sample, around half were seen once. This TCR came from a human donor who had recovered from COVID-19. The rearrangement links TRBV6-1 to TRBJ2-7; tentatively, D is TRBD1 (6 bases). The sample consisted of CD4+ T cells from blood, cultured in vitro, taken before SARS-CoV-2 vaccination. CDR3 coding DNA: TGTGCCAGCAGTGTCGCACCACAGGGACCGCGCAATCCCTACGAGCAGTACTTC. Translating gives CASSVAPQGPRNPYEQYF.